Listed below are T cell receptor beta chains from one sample, sequenced in a study of T cell repertoires in cytomegalovirus infection. Using its own MiXCR run on the reads, TCRdb lists one record per CDR3 protein. The sample carries hundreds of thousands of distinct CDR3 sequences, about a third recorded once. Antigens for these TCRs are unknown. This sample comprised cultured CD8+ T cells from PBMCs, obtained from culture after CMV antigen stimulation. All receptors derive from a human donor in good health (CMV status not recorded). Some clones in this sample may be carry-over from other donors' samples. CDR3s include the opening cysteine and the closing phenylalanine or tryptophan. A D gene is named only where the DNA matches it firmly. Where a row states a size, it is once, few, many or the class of an expanded clone; other rows omit it.

d_call,j_call,v_call,clone_size,cdr3_nt,cdr3_aa
TRBD1,TRBJ1-4,TRBV15,NA,TGTGCCACCAGCACTGACAGGGATGGCGTTGAAAAACTGTTTTTT,CATSTDRDGVEKLFF
TRBD1,TRBJ1-1,TRBV6-2/TRBV6-3,few,TGTGCCAGCAGGCACAATACAGGGGGCGCGGGCACTGAAGCTTTCTTT,CASRHNTGGAGTEAFF
TRBD2,TRBJ2-1,TRBV20-1,NA,TGCAGTGCCCAACTAGCGGGGGGAGCAGGGGAGCAGTTCTTC,CSAQLAGGAGEQFF
TRBD2,TRBJ2-1,TRBV29-1,NA,TGCAGCGTTGAAGGTCTGGGACTAGCGGGGGCCTGCAATGAGCAGTTCTTC,CSVEGLGLAGACNEQFF
NA,TRBJ1-5,TRBV6-1,few,TGTGCCAGCAGTGAACGGGGGGTCCAGCCCCAGCATTTT,CASSERGVQPQHF
NA,TRBJ2-3,TRBV27,NA,TGTGCCAGCAGTTTAGTGGGTCCCAGGAGTAGCACAGATACGCAGTATTTT,CASSLVGPRSSTDTQYF
TRBD2,TRBJ2-1,TRBV12-3/TRBV12-4,few,TGTGCCAGCACCCCTTCTGGACTAGCGGGAGGAAATGAGCAGTTCTTC,CASTPSGLAGGNEQFF
NA,TRBJ2-4,TRBV19,NA,TGTGCCAGTAGTATAGCGGAGGGGGCGACTCTACTCAAAAACATTCAGTACTTC,CASSIAEGATLLKNIQYF
NA,TRBJ2-1,TRBV29-1,NA,TGCAGCGTTGAAGTCCCCTCAGATTACAATGAGCAGTTCTTC,CSVEVPSDYNEQFF
NA,TRBJ2-5,TRBV6-2/TRBV6-3,many,TGTGCCAGCAGTCCAACAGCGCCCCAAGAGACCCAGTACTTC,CASSPTAPQETQYF
NA,TRBJ1-2,TRBV29-1,NA,TGCAGCGTTTTACTTCTGGCTGACTACACCTTC,CSVLLLADYTF
NA,TRBJ2-1,TRBV4-1,once,TGCGCCAGCAGCCAAGATTTGGGGGCGAGGGGTGAGCAGTTCTTC,CASSQDLGARGEQFF
TRBD1,TRBJ2-7,TRBV27,NA,TGTGCCAGCAGTGGCGGGACAGGGATCGACGAGCAGTACTTC,CASSGGTGIDEQYF
NA,TRBJ1-4,TRBV7-9,NA,TGTGCCAGCAGAGAGTACAGGCAGACTAATGAAAAACTGTTTTTT,CASREYRQTNEKLFF
NA,TRBJ2-3,TRBV27,once,TGTGCCAGCAGTTCCCGTGACGGCAAGCCAACAGATACGCAGTATTTT,CASSSRDGKPTDTQYF
TRBD2,TRBJ2-7,TRBV10-3,NA,TGTGTCATCCTCAGGGGACTAGACTACGAGCAGTACTTC,CVILRGLDYEQYF
TRBD1,TRBJ1-2,TRBV12-3/TRBV12-4,NA,TGTGCCAGCAGTTCCACAGGGGGTGAATACTATGGCTACACCTTC,CASSSTGGEYYGYTF
NA,TRBJ1-1,TRBV18,NA,TGTGCCAGCTCACCACCGAGGTTAGGCAGGAACACTGAAGCTTTCTTT,CASSPPRLGRNTEAFF
NA,TRBJ2-1,TRBV28,NA,TGTGCCAGCAGTTTACCTTGGACAGAAAAGGACAATGAGCAGTTCTTC,CASSLPWTEKDNEQFF
NA,TRBJ2-1,TRBV27,NA,TGTGCCAGCAGTCACCAGTCTGAAGAGCAGTTCTTC,CASSHQSEEQFF
NA,TRBJ1-2,TRBV7-8,NA,TGTGCCAGCAGCTTAGATGCAGCCTACTATGGCTACACCTTC,CASSLDAAYYGYTF
TRBD1,TRBJ2-3,TRBV7-2,few,TGTGCCAGCAGCCCCTTGGACAGGGGTCATTTT,CASSPLDRGHF
TRBD1,TRBJ2-2,TRBV7-9,NA,TGTGCCAGCAGGACCGGGACAGGGGTAACCGGGGAGCTGTTTTTT,CASRTGTGVTGELFF
NA,TRBJ1-1,TRBV7-9,NA,TGTGCCAGCAGCTTCCAAAGCCTTCGCACTGAAGCTTTCTTT,CASSFQSLRTEAFF
NA,TRBJ2-1,TRBV4-3,many,TGCGCCAGCAGCCAAGAATCGGACCCGGGGGCCAGCTCCTACAATGAGCAGTTCTTC,CASSQESDPGASSYNEQFF
NA,TRBJ1-5,TRBV7-9,many,TGTGCCAGCAGCCCTAGTGGGGGGGATAGCAATCAGCCCCAGCATTTT,CASSPSGGDSNQPQHF
TRBD1,TRBJ2-7,TRBV5-6,NA,TGTGCCAGCAGCACGGTTGGTGGTGACAGGGGGCAATACGAGCAGTACTTC,CASSTVGGDRGQYEQYF
TRBD1,TRBJ2-2,TRBV12-3/TRBV12-4,NA,TGTGCCAGCAGTCCAACAGGGGACGGGGAGCTGTTTTTT,CASSPTGDGELFF
NA,TRBJ2-3,TRBV5-1,NA,TGCGCCAGCAGCTATACAGGGAGGAGCACAGATACGCAGTATTTT,CASSYTGRSTDTQYF
NA,TRBJ1-3,TRBV6-6,few,TGTGCCAGCAGTTACTCTCCAGGCCGCTCTGGAAACACCATATATTTT,CASSYSPGRSGNTIYF
TRBD1,TRBJ2-7,TRBV4-2,NA,TGTGCCAGCAGCCAACTCCCCCCGGGACAGGCCTCCTACGAGCAGTACTTC,CASSQLPPGQASYEQYF
NA,TRBJ2-7,TRBV19,NA,TGTGCCAGTAGTACCGGACATGGCTACGAGCAGTACTTC,CASSTGHGYEQYF
TRBD1,TRBJ1-2,TRBV12-3/TRBV12-4,few,TGTGCCAGCAGTGGGGACAGTCGCTATGGCTACACCTTC,CASSGDSRYGYTF
TRBD1,TRBJ2-3,TRBV10-3,NA,TGTGCCATCAGTGGGCCCCGTGAGACAGGGGGCATAGATACGCAGTATTTT,CAISGPRETGGIDTQYF
TRBD1,TRBJ1-4,TRBV11-2,NA,TGTGCCAGCAGCTTGGGGGGGACAGAGTCTAATGAAAAACTGTTTTTT,CASSLGGTESNEKLFF
NA,TRBJ2-7,TRBV7-6,few,TGTGCCAGCAGCTTAGGGGGGAGCCCTACCGAGCAGTACTTC,CASSLGGSPTEQYF
NA,TRBJ1-1,TRBV10-1,many,TGCGCCAGCAGTGAGTCGCGTGGTGGGACTGAAGCTTTCTTT,CASSESRGGTEAFF
NA,TRBJ1-6,TRBV28,few,TGTGCCAGCAGAAAGGGTTGGGGGTTGGGGTCACCCCTCCACTTT,CASRKGWGLGSPLHF